A single T cell receptor (beta chain) is shown here with its context. Method: immunoSEQ multiplex PCR; TCRdb's copy keeps in-frame clones and lacks some. The table includes about 1.5 million clones, under 99% detected once. The sample is drawn from a study of shared clonotypes between healthy human individuals. Study-wide context: Donors were a couple of women and three men aged 18 to 49. For every donor, three CD4 naive, three CD4 memory, two CD8 naive and one CD8 memory plates were used.

CDR3 length: 14 amino acids. The V gene lost 7 bases and the J gene lost 8 bases, with 24 bases spanning the gap. CDR1 is SQVTM, CDR2 ANQGSEA, per germline. The chain employs TRBV29-1 and TRBJ2-7; D uncertain. The sequenced sample was naive CD4+ T cells sorted from blood. Subset indicated: CD45RA+ positively selected. The sequence derives from a man aged 30-40 years in good health. The CDR3 sequence: CSARNGVVGFQQYF. CDR3 bases: TGCAGCGCTCGTAACGGCGTAGTGGGCTTCCAGCAGTACTTC.